This entry lists 27 T cell receptor beta chains sequenced from one sample in a study of blood T cell repertoires in COVID-19. Some clones are missing from TCRdb's copy, which holds only in-frame ones; the method was immunoSEQ multiplex PCR. The data hold just under 250,000 clones, with approximately 86% observed a single time. Sequenced input: peripheral blood. The receptors come from a woman in her 30s who had recovered from COVID-19.

The rearrangement joins TRBV4-2 to TRBJ2-7; D gene ambiguous. From germline, CDR1 is LGHNA and CDR2 YNFKEQ. The CDR3 runs 11 residues. Trimming shortened V by 5 bases and J by 7 bases, and 9 bases separated the two germline ends. The CDR3 coding sequence is TGTGCCAGCAGCTCAGGCCGTGAGCAGTACTTC. Translating gives CASSSGREQYF.

This chain connects TRBV7-2 to TRBJ2-2; 8 nucleotides line up with TRBD2. The CDR3 contains 15 residues. Unmatched junction bases numbered 8, after V lost 5 bases and J lost 6 bases. Germline V CDR1 and CDR2: SGHTA, FQGNSA. The DNA for the CDR3 is TGTGCCAGCAGCCGCCGGGGGGGATTCGCCGGGGAGCTGTTTTTT. It translates to CASSRRGGFAGELFF.

This clone has just a few counts. V and J are TRBV5-1 and TRBJ2-7, with TRBD2 matching over 12 bases. Germline assignment: CDR1 SGHRS and CDR2 YFSETQ. The CDR3 loop spans 17 amino acids. After removal of 0 bases from V and 2 bases from J, the junction contained 6 bases not matched to a gene. The DNA of the CDR3 is TGCGCCAGCAGCTTGGTGGCTAGCGGGGGGGCGGCCTACGAGCAGTACTTC. Its translation is CASSLVASGGAAYEQYF.

The chain has TRBV3-1 (or the pseudogene TRBV3-2) and TRBJ2-1; D uncertain. This CDR3 comprises 15 residues. V lost 4 bases and J lost 10, with 20 bases in between. Germline loops: CDR1 LGHDT, CDR2 YNNKEL (reference sequence). In nucleotides, the CDR3 is TGTGCCAGCAGCCGGTGGCCACAGTTAATTGTCGAGCAGTTCTTC. Translation: CASSRWPQLIVEQFF.

This clone was seen a single time. This chain joins TRBV6-2 or TRBV6-3 and TRBJ1-5; 7 positions match TRBD1. CDR1 MNHEY and CDR2 SVGEGT come from the germline V gene. The CDR3 totals 14 residues. Unmatched junction bases numbered 7, after V lost 6 bases and J lost 5 bases. CDR3 sequence (DNA): TGTGCCAGCAGCTTGACAGGGCCCCATCAGCCCCAGCATTTT. It encodes CASSLTGPHQPQHF.

V is TRBV2 and J is TRBJ2-1; no definite D call. The CDR3 totals 13 residues. Germline CDR1 reads SNHLY; CDR2 reads FYNNEI. V gave up 3 bases and J gave up 7 bases, with 10 bases separating them. The CDR3 sequence: CASSDPTVNEQFF. The CDR3 coding sequence is TGTGCCAGCAGTGACCCGACTGTGAATGAGCAGTTCTTC.

The gene calls are TRBV5-6 and TRBJ1-6, with a possible D match to TRBD1 (6 bases). The CDR3 is 15 amino acids. In germline, CDR1 is SGHDT, CDR2 YYEEEE. V lost 6 bases to trimming and J lost 1 base, with 11 bases between them. CDR3 loop: CASKFRGSYNSPLHF. The CDR3 DNA reads as TGTGCCAGCAAATTCAGGGGATCCTATAATTCACCCCTCCACTTT.

This chain joins TRBV9 and TRBJ2-5, with 7 bases aligning to TRBD1. Germline CDR1 and CDR2: SGDLS and YYNGEE. Trimming at V came to 4 bases and at J to 10 bases, leaving 4 bases not matched to a gene. The CDR3 is 11 residues long. The chain's CDR3 is CASSKGTDQYF. In DNA, the CDR3 is TGTGCCAGCAGCAAAGGGACAGACCAGTACTTC.

This CDR3 is CASSQDRINTDTQYF. For the CDR3, the DNA is TGTGCCAGCAGCCAAGACAGAATAAACACAGATACGCAGTATTTT. The V and J genes are TRBV7-9 and TRBJ2-3; a possible D gene is TRBD1 (5 bases). Trimming pared 5 bases from V and 2 bases from J, leaving 14 bases between. CDR3 length: 15 amino acids. Germline CDR1 is SEHNR and CDR2 is FQNEAQ (reference sequence).

The chain employs TRBV5-1 and TRBJ2-7; 7 nucleotides match TRBD2. The germline gives CDR1 SGHRS, CDR2 YFSETQ. This CDR3 has 12 amino acids. V shed 5 bases and J 6 bases; nucleotides not matched to a gene: 5. The CDR3 bases are TGCGCCAGCAGGGGAGGGAGCGGCGAGCAGTACTTC. It codes for CASRGGSGEQYF.

The CDR3 is CASRREKQGRNQPQHF. CDR3 nucleotide sequence: TGTGCCAGTAGAAGAGAAAAACAGGGGAGGAATCAGCCCCAGCATTTT. The chain is built from TRBV19 and TRBJ1-5, with 7 nucleotides matching TRBD1. V lost 6 bases and J lost 4; bases outside the gene matches: 12. The CDR3 is 16 residues long. Germline V gives CDR1 LNHDA, CDR2 SQIVND (reference sequence).

The J gene is TRBJ1-2, the V gene TRBV19; TRBD1 might be the D (6 bases). There are 16 residues in the CDR3. Per the germline V gene, CDR1 is LNHDA and CDR2 is SQIVND (reference sequence). V lost 4 bases and J 2 bases, leaving 17 bases between the germline ends. CDR3 bases: TGTGCCAGTAGTACTTCGGGTCGCGGACAGAACTATGGCTACACCTTC. Residues: CASSTSGRGQNYGYTF.

The chain links TRBV3-1 (or the pseudogene TRBV3-2) to TRBJ2-7; D is perhaps TRBD1 (6 bases). Between the trimmed V and J ends, which lost 4 bases and 7 bases, there was a span of 29 bases. Germline CDR1 LGHDT, CDR2 YNNKEL (reference sequence). The CDR3 loop spans 18 amino acids. Here the CDR3 DNA reads TGTGCCAGCAGCCTTCCCAGGGTGAGGGGGTGGGATACGCGTGAGCAGTACTTC. Translating it yields CASSLPRVRGWDTREQYF.

The chain has TRBV12-3 or TRBV12-4 and TRBJ2-7, with D perhaps TRBD2 (6 bases). V dropped 4 bases and J dropped 1 base, with 8 bases sitting between them. The CDR3 covers 13 residues. This chain's CDR3 is CASSYGTSYEQYF. The CDR3 region has the DNA TGTGCCAGCAGTTATGGGACTTCCTACGAGCAGTACTTC.

Of note for this clone: The sample has other DNA sequences that encode this CDR3 too. Here the CDR3 reads CASTYQETQYF. The CDR3 nucleotides are TGTGCCAGCACGTACCAAGAGACCCAGTACTTC. J is TRBJ2-5 and V is TRBV2, with D uncertain. CDR1 is SNHLY, CDR2 FYNNEI, per germline. Trimming took off 7 bases at V and 0 bases at J, with 3 bases between the two ends. The CDR3 totals 11 residues.

The rearrangement links TRBV27 to TRBJ1-5, with 9 bases matching TRBD1. CDR1 MNHEY and CDR2 SMNVEV come from the germline V gene (reference sequence). The CDR3 length is 15 residues. Trimming removed 5 bases from V and 6 bases from J; junction bases left unmatched: 8. The CDR3 DNA is TGTGCCAGCAGTCCCGACAGGGGGGGAGGTCAGCCCCAGCATTTT. Translated, it gives CASSPDRGGGQPQHF.

The rearrangement links TRBV6-6 to TRBJ1-5, with D unresolved. CDR1 is MNHNY and CDR2 is SVGAGI in the germline V gene (reference sequence). This CDR3 has 13 residues. With 6 bases removed from V and 7 bases from J, the gap between germline ends came to 13 bases. The CDR3 nucleotides read TGTGCCAGCAGGGTCCAGTTGCTGCAGCCCCAGCATTTT. Translated, it gives CASRVQLLQPQHF.

Here the CDR3 reads CASRYRGRDTEAFF. DNA for the CDR3: TGTGCCAGCAGGTACAGGGGGCGGGACACTGAAGCTTTCTTT. The V call is TRBV2, the J call TRBJ1-1; 9 nucleotides match TRBD1. With 6 bases clipped from V and 3 bases from J, the junction kept 5 bases outside the gene matches. The CDR3 is 14 amino acids. In germline, CDR1 is SNHLY, CDR2 FYNNEI. Using reference TRBV2 and TRBJ1-1 for the parts outside the CDR3, the full variable domain is EPEVTQTPSHQVTQMGQEVILRCVPISNHLYFYWYRQILGQKVEFLVSFYNNEISEKSEIFDDQFSVERPDGSNFTLKIRSTKLEDSAMYFCASRYRGRDTEAFFGQGTRLTVV.

The chain links TRBV4-2 to TRBJ1-4; D perhaps matches TRBD1 (6 bases). V was cut by 4 bases and J by 4 bases, with 13 bases left in between. Germline-derived CDR1 and CDR2 are LGHNA and YNFKEQ. The CDR3 runs 15 residues. CDR3 nucleotides: TGTGCCAGCAGCCGCACGACAGGATTTAATGAAAAACTGTTTTTT. Protein sequence: CASSRTTGFNEKLFF.

The J gene is TRBJ2-5, the V gene TRBV11-2; D uncertain. Germline V gene sequence: CDR1 SGHAT, CDR2 FQNNGV. V was pared by 3 bases and J by 4 bases, with 12 bases between. CDR3 length: 14 amino acids. The CDR3 sequence: CASSLTGRVETQYF. CDR3 coding DNA: TGTGCCAGCAGCTTGACCGGCCGGGTAGAGACCCAGTACTTC.

The V call is TRBV5-6, the J call TRBJ2-2, with 7 bases lining up with TRBD1. The germline V gene encodes CDR1 SGHDT and CDR2 YYEEEE. The CDR3 sequence is 15 residues long. The trim removed 2 bases at V and 3 bases at J, leaving 4 bases unmatched. CDR3 coding DNA: TGTGCCAGCAGCTTCCGGGACAGTTACACCGGGGAGCTGTTTTTT. Translation gives CASSFRDSYTGELFF.

The chain is built from TRBV7-9 and TRBJ2-1; TRBD2 matches 9 bases. J gave up 9 bases and V 5 bases, and 11 bases lay outside the gene matches. In germline, CDR1 is SEHNR, CDR2 FQNEAQ (reference sequence). This CDR3 comprises 15 residues. CDR3 loop: CASSGVSGGEGEQFF. DNA of the CDR3: TGTGCCAGCAGCGGTGTTAGCGGGGGAGAGGGTGAGCAGTTCTTC.

The chain carries TRBV2 and TRBJ2-7; D call uncertain. Trimming shortened V by 2 bases and J by 5 bases, and 4 bases separated the two germline ends. The CDR3 runs 11 residues. CDR1 is SNHLY and CDR2 is FYNNEI in the germline V gene. The chain's CDR3 is CASSEQDEQYF. CDR3 DNA: TGTGCCAGCAGTGAACAGGACGAGCAGTACTTC.

The chain joins TRBV6-1 to TRBJ2-7; no reliable D call. V lost 3 bases and J 4 bases, leaving 7 bases between the germline ends. Per the germline V gene, CDR1 is MNHNS and CDR2 is SASEGT. This CDR3 is 12 amino acids long. The DNA of the CDR3 is TGTGCCAGCAGTGATTCCCCTTACGAGCAGTACTTC. This encodes CASSDSPYEQYF.

The rearrangement uses TRBV19 and TRBJ2-7; 8 bases line up with TRBD2. V was pared by 4 bases and J by 2 bases, with 1 base of the junction left unmatched. The germline V gene has CDR1 LNHDA and CDR2 SQIVND (reference sequence). The CDR3 extends over 13 amino acids. In nucleotides, the CDR3 is TGTGCCAGTAGTAATAGCGGGGCCTACGAGCAGTACTTC. Translation gives CASSNSGAYEQYF.

This chain uses TRBV5-6 with TRBJ1-6; 9 bases line up with TRBD1. Losses at the gene ends were 4 bases for V and 8 bases for J; bases not matched to a gene: 16. Germline V gives CDR1 SGHDT, CDR2 YYEEEE. There are 18 residues in the CDR3. The CDR3 loop reads CASSLGAGTGRTYSPLHF. CDR3 DNA sequence: TGTGCCAGCAGCCTGGGGGCCGGGACAGGGAGGACTTATTCACCCCTCCACTTT.

In this sample, this clone turned up a few times. The chain has TRBV7-9 and TRBJ1-1; TRBD1 aligns across 7 bases. This CDR3 comprises 17 residues. Germline V gene sequence: CDR1 SEHNR, CDR2 FQNEAQ (reference sequence). With V trimmed by 3 bases and J by 0 bases, 10 bases remained unmatched. In DNA form, the CDR3 reads TGTGCCAGCAGCTTGGGGACAGTTGTCCAAATGAACACTGAAGCTTTCTTT. Its protein product is CASSLGTVVQMNTEAFF.